These 29 T cell receptor beta chains were sequenced from one sample in a study of CD8+ T cells in alopecia areata (dated by TCRdb to 2016 to 2019). The method was the immunoSEQ multiplex PCR assay. For TCR sequencing, RNA was extracted from every sample and reverse transcribed into cDNA to serve as template. TCRdb limited this immuneACCESS table to in-frame rearrangements with V and J called. A share of clones is missing; checked studies link under half to unresolved V genes, and the rest is unexplained. The sample records hundreds of thousands of clones, roughly 50% of which are singletons. Roughly 1.8% of the sample rests with the top ten. The time point label for this specimen denotes: around 26 weeks on oral tofacitinib. The meaning of the sample's treatment or condition label: oral pan-JAK inhibitor, 5-10 mg twice daily. The specimen comprised CD4+ T cells sorted from blood, sampled at week 24, from a patient treated with tofacitinib. The receptors shown here come from a human donor with alopecia areata.

The chain uses TRBV10-3 and TRBJ2-7; a possible D gene is TRBD1 (6 bases). CDR1 is ENHRY, CDR2 SYGVKD, per germline. The V and J ends lost 7 bases and 4 bases respectively, with 14 bases between them. The length of the CDR3 is 13 residues. CDR3 DNA sequence: TGTGCCATCATGGGGGCAGGAAAATACGAGCAGTACTTC. Protein sequence: CAIMGAGKYEQYF.

V usage is TRBV5-1 and J usage is TRBJ2-7; TRBD2 agrees at 11 bases. The V and J ends lost 5 bases and 5 bases, in that order; junction bases with no gene match: 6. Germline CDR1 reads SGHRS; CDR2 reads YFSETQ. This CDR3 has 14 residues. The CDR3 region has the DNA TGCGCCAGCAGACAAGGGACTAGCGGCGACGAGCAGTACTTC. It translates to CASRQGTSGDEQYF.

This clone was detected only a few times. The chain has TRBV5-4 and TRBJ2-6, with D hard to call. The germline V gene encodes CDR1 SGHNT and CDR2 YYREEE (reference sequence). The V end lost 4 bases, the J end lost 2 bases, and 10 bases lay between the germline ends. The CDR3 runs 15 residues. The CDR3 spells CASSPGPPGANVLTF. For the CDR3, the DNA is TGTGCCAGCAGCCCAGGCCCCCCTGGGGCCAACGTCCTGACTTTC.

This clone was seen a single time. The chain employs TRBV18 and TRBJ1-2; TRBD1 aligns across 7 bases. Germline CDR1 KGHSH, CDR2 LQKENI. The CDR3 contains 15 residues. Losses at the gene ends were 2 bases for V and 2 bases for J; bases not matched to a gene: 5. CDR3 bases: TGTGCCAGCTCACCATACAGGGGCGCGAACTATGGCTACACCTTC. Translating it yields CASSPYRGANYGYTF.

The chain uses TRBV30 and TRBJ1-6; 7 positions agree with TRBD1. The CDR3 is 13 residues long. V shed 4 bases, J shed 6 bases, and the junction held 3 bases outside the gene matches. Germline V gene lookup returns CDR1 GTSNPN and CDR2 SVGIG (reference sequence). In DNA, the CDR3 is TGTGCCTGGATGGGACAGCTTAATTCACCCCTCCACTTT. Translation: CAWMGQLNSPLHF.

Here the CDR3 reads CASSSRSPYEQYF. DNA for the CDR3: TGTGCCAGCAGCTCCAGGTCTCCCTACGAGCAGTACTTC. J is TRBJ2-7 and V is TRBV7-2, with D uncertain. This CDR3 has 13 residues. V gave up 4 bases and J gave up 2 bases, with 9 bases separating them. The V gene's germline CDR1 is SGHTA and CDR2 FQGNSA.

This clone was recorded a few times. This chain connects TRBV29-1 to TRBJ2-1; D not resolved. CDR1 SQVTM and CDR2 ANQGSEA come from the germline V gene. The CDR3 loop spans 12 amino acids. V lost 4 bases to trimming and J lost 3 bases, with 7 bases between them. The CDR3 DNA follows: TGCAGCGTTGGTGACTTCTACAATGAGCAGTTCTTC. It yields the protein CSVGDFYNEQFF.

This clone has more than one count but fewer than ten. The CDR3 protein is CASSYGYNYGYTF. The CDR3 DNA is TGTGCCAGCAGTTACGGGTATAACTATGGCTACACCTTC. The chain has TRBV6-5 and TRBJ1-2; D gene uncertain. Trimming stripped 2 bases from V and 1 base from J, with 5 bases between. The length of the CDR3 is 13 residues. Germline CDR1 is MNHEY and CDR2 is SVGAGI.

On this clone itself: Germline and junction disagree at one end, which may indicate a read error. The rearrangement links TRBV7-9 to TRBJ2-5, with D perhaps given as TRBD1 or TRBD2 (5 bases each). Germline-derived CDR1 and CDR2 are SEHNR and FQNEAQ (reference sequence). The CDR3 runs to 14 residues. The CDR3 spells CASSPNPRDRATHF. DNA for the CDR3: TGTGCCAGCAGCCCCAACCCACGGGACCGGGCCACACACTTC.

The chain has TRBV2 and TRBJ2-1; the D is unclear. Germline V gene lookup returns CDR1 SNHLY and CDR2 FYNNEI. Trimming took 0 bases from V and 8 from J, leaving 11 bases between them. The CDR3 has 14 amino acids. The CDR3 reads CASSEATTGHEQFF. DNA of the CDR3: TGTGCCAGCAGTGAAGCCACTACCGGTCATGAGCAGTTCTTC.

This chain joins TRBV29-1 and TRBJ1-2; D uncertain. This CDR3 spans 12 amino acids. CDR1 and CDR2 from the germline V gene are SQVTM and ANQGSEA. The V and J ends lost 1 base and 8 bases respectively, with 11 bases between them. The CDR3: CSVEGGVGGYTF. The CDR3 coding sequence is TGCAGCGTTGAAGGAGGAGTAGGGGGCTACACCTTC. Full variable domain (missing parts from reference TRBV29-1 and TRBJ1-2): SAVISQKPSRDICQRGTSLTIQCQVDSQVTMMFWYRQQPGQSLTLIATANQGSEATYESGFVIDKFPISRPNLTFSTLTVSNMSPEDSSIYLCSVEGGVGGYTFGSGTRLTVV.

The chain uses TRBV30 and TRBJ1-6; maybe TRBD1 (6 bases). CDR1 GTSNPN and CDR2 SVGIG come from the germline V gene (reference sequence). V lost 1 base and J lost 8, with 15 bases in between. The CDR3 covers 15 residues. The CDR3 sequence is CAWSADPRGDSPLHF. Here the CDR3 DNA reads TGTGCCTGGAGTGCCGACCCCAGGGGCGATTCACCCCTCCACTTT.

The gene calls are TRBV1 and TRBJ1-1. TRBV1 is a documented pseudogene. The CDR3 has 14 amino acids. The CDR3 region has the DNA TGCACCAGCAGCCGCGGTGACATGAACACTGAAGCTTTCTTT. It translates to CTSSRGDMNTEAFF.

The genes are TRBV2 and TRBJ1-6; 7 bases map to TRBD1. This CDR3 contains 13 residues. V shed 6 bases and J 7 bases; nucleotides not matched to a gene: 3. CDR1 and CDR2 (germline): SNHLY, FYNNEI. In nucleotides, the CDR3 is TGTGCCAGCAGCATGACAGGGAATTCACCCCTCCACTTT. Its translation is CASSMTGNSPLHF.

The V and J genes are TRBV5-1 and TRBJ2-3; weak D call: TRBD1 (5 bases). Trimming cost V 0 bases and J 4 bases, with 9 bases left between them. Germline assignment: CDR1 SGHRS and CDR2 YFSETQ. This CDR3 has 14 amino acids. The CDR3 reads CASSLVAGSDTQYF. For the CDR3, the DNA is TGCGCCAGCAGCTTGGTGGCAGGGTCAGATACGCAGTATTTT. Variable domain in full (rest from reference TRBV5-1 and TRBJ2-3): KAGVTQTPRYLIKTRGQQVTLSCSPISGHRSVSWYQQTPGQGLQFLFEYFSETQRNKGNFPGRFSGRQFSNSRSEMNVSTLELGDSALYLCASSLVAGSDTQYFGPGTRLTVL.

The chain carries TRBV7-2 and TRBJ2-5, with 12 bases identical to TRBD2. CDR3 size: 16 residues. Per the germline V gene, CDR1 is SGHTA and CDR2 is FQGNSA. With V trimmed by 10 bases and J by 2 bases, 11 bases remained unmatched. The CDR3 loop is CATQRNLAGGQETQYF. CDR3 nucleotides: TGTGCCACTCAGCGTAACCTAGCGGGGGGGCAAGAGACCCAGTACTTC. The whole variable domain, filled in from reference TRBV7-2 and TRBJ2-5, reads GAGVSQSPSNKVTEKGKDVELRCDPISGHTALYWYRQSLGQGLEFLIYFQGNSAPDKSGLPSDRFSAERTGGSVSTLTIQRTQQEDSAVYLCATQRNLAGGQETQYFGPGTRLLVL.

In regard to this clone: Sequence at one end of the junction differs from germline and may be a read error. V is TRBV7-7 and J is TRBJ2-2; TRBD2 agrees at 14 bases. The germline gives CDR1 SSHAT, CDR2 FNYEAQ (reference sequence). The CDR3 loop spans 17 amino acids. CDR3 nucleotide sequence: TGTGCTAGCAGCCTCCAACCGGGACTAGCGGGGGCCGGGGAGCTGTTTTTT. Translation gives CASSLQPGLAGAGELFF.

The gene calls are TRBV9 and TRBJ1-2, with a possible D match to TRBD1 (5 bases). This CDR3 is 15 amino acids long. Germline V gene data show CDR1 as SGDLS and CDR2 as YYNGEE. Trimming pared 0 bases from V and 6 bases from J, leaving 15 bases between. The CDR3 spells CASSVEGVGLNGYTF. The CDR3 DNA reads TGTGCCAGCAGCGTAGAAGGGGTGGGGTTAAATGGCTACACCTTC.

The genes are TRBV5-1 and TRBJ2-2; D remains unclear. V shed 1 base and J shed 5 bases, with 15 bases lying between them. This CDR3 spans 16 amino acids. Germline values: CDR1 SGHRS, CDR2 YFSETQ. CDR3 protein: CASSLSAGMGTGELFF. The DNA of the CDR3 is TGCGCCAGCAGCTTGTCCGCTGGGATGGGGACCGGGGAGCTGTTTTTT.

The chain combines TRBV6-5 with TRBJ1-5; D is ambiguous. The germline CDR1 and CDR2 sequences are MNHEY and SVGAGI. The V and J ends lost 3 bases and 4 bases respectively, with 7 bases between them. The CDR3 is made up of 13 amino acids. Here the CDR3 reads CASSYTVNQPQHF. CDR3 sequence (DNA): TGTGCCAGCAGTTATACGGTAAATCAGCCCCAGCATTTT.

The CDR3 reads CASSRDTGGYTEAFF. DNA of the CDR3: TGTGCCAGCAGCCGGGACACCGGAGGGTACACTGAAGCTTTCTTT. The chain joins TRBV11-1 to TRBJ1-1; D possibly corresponds to TRBD1 (6 bases). V was clipped by 5 bases and J by 3 bases, with 16 bases between them. The CDR3 contains 15 residues. Germline V CDR1 and CDR2: SGHAT, FQDESV (reference sequence).

The J gene is TRBJ2-4, the V gene TRBV29-1, with D perhaps TRBD1 (5 bases). CDR3 length: 13 residues. V was pared by 6 bases and J by 8 bases, with 17 bases between. From germline, CDR1 is SQVTM and CDR2 ANQGSEA. DNA for the CDR3: TGCAGCGTGAAGGATACAGGAAAGGACATTCAGTACTTC. This codes for CSVKDTGKDIQYF. Looking up the rest from reference TRBV29-1 and TRBJ2-4 gives the full variable domain: SAVISQKPSRDICQRGTSLTIQCQVDSQVTMMFWYRQQPGQSLTLIATANQGSEATYESGFVIDKFPISRPNLTFSTLTVSNMSPEDSSIYLCSVKDTGKDIQYFGAGTRLSVL.

The V gene is TRBV18, the J gene TRBJ2-3; 9 nucleotides match TRBD1. The CDR3 spans 14 residues. Germline CDR1 KGHSH, CDR2 LQKENI. V shed 4 bases and J 4 bases; nucleotides not matched to a gene: 3. The chain's CDR3 is CASSRGQGADTQYF. The CDR3 DNA is TGTGCCAGCTCACGGGGACAGGGCGCAGATACGCAGTATTTT.

The genes are TRBV4-1 and TRBJ1-1; D is unresolved. Germline V gene lookup returns CDR1 MGHRA and CDR2 YSYEKL. CDR3 length equals 15 residues. The V and J ends lost 2 bases and 1 base respectively, with 11 bases between them. CDR3 nucleotides: TGCGCCAGCAGCCAACGGGCTTGGGGGAACACTGAAGCTTTCTTT. Protein: CASSQRAWGNTEAFF.

The chain joins TRBV9 to TRBJ2-3; TRBD2 matches 9 bases. This CDR3 region has 17 residues. Germline lookup yields CDR1 SGDLS and CDR2 YYNGEE. V dropped 0 bases and J dropped 2; count of bases not matched to a gene: 7. CDR3 protein: CASSVGWLAGTTDTQYF. CDR3 in DNA: TGTGCCAGCAGCGTAGGATGGCTAGCGGGAACCACAGATACGCAGTATTTT.

This clone has just a few counts. The chain uses TRBV10-3 and TRBJ2-3; 12 nucleotides agree with TRBD2. CDR3 size: 17 residues. Trimming at V came to 4 bases and at J to 2 bases, leaving 7 bases not matched to a gene. Germline V gene data show CDR1 as ENHRY and CDR2 as SYGVKD. The chain's CDR3 is CAISGQLAGGLTDTQYF. The CDR3 DNA reads as TGTGCCATCAGTGGCCAACTAGCGGGGGGCCTCACAGATACGCAGTATTTT.

The V gene is TRBV7-9, the J gene TRBJ1-5; D gene ambiguous. Germline CDR1 SEHNR, CDR2 FQNEAQ (reference sequence). The CDR3 loop spans 16 amino acids. Trimming took 4 bases from V and 0 from J, leaving 13 bases between them. In nucleotides, the CDR3 is TGTGCCAGCAGCTCACAGACAACTGATAGCAATCAGCCCCAGCATTTT. It translates to CASSSQTTDSNQPQHF. The entire variable domain, with the rest obtained from reference TRBV7-9 and TRBJ1-5, is as follows: DTGVSQNPRHKITKRGQNVTFRCDPISEHNRLYWYRQTLGQGPEFLTYFQNEAQLEKSRLLSDRFSAERPKGSFSTLEIQRTEQGDSAMYLCASSSQTTDSNQPQHFGDGTRLSIL.

The rearrangement uses TRBV5-6 and TRBJ1-5, with D hard to call. Germline loops: CDR1 SGHDT, CDR2 YYEEEE. Trimming removed 1 base from V and 1 base from J, with 9 bases in between. There are 15 residues in the CDR3. In DNA, the CDR3 is TGTGCCAGCAGCTTGTTGGGTTCAAGCAATCAGCCCCAGCATTTT. Protein product: CASSLLGSSNQPQHF.

This clone is a singleton in its sample. CDR3 sequence reads: CASSLRTSGGAETQYF. CDR3 nucleotide sequence: TGTGCCAGCAGCTTGCGGACTAGCGGGGGTGCGGAGACCCAGTACTTC. The chain is built from TRBV11-1 and TRBJ2-5; TRBD2 aligns across 13 bases. The CDR3 spans 16 residues. Trimming removed 3 bases from V and 5 bases from J; junction bases left unmatched: 6. Germline V gives CDR1 SGHAT, CDR2 FQDESV (reference sequence).